Here is one T cell receptor (beta chain) with its context. The assay was immunoSEQ multiplex PCR, and TCRdb's table has in-frame clones only and misses some. The sample contains about 580,000 clones, 95% to 98% of which appear only once. The data were obtained in a study of shared clonotypes between healthy human individuals. Selected positively for CCR7 and CD45RO-negative, naive CD8 cells excluded terminally differentiated effector memory CD45RA+ cells. V lost 0 bases to trimming and J lost 2 bases, with 19 bases between them. Looked up from germline, CDR1 is SGHRS and CDR2 is YFSETQ. This CDR3 contains 18 residues.

This TCR came from a man aged 30-40 years in good health. Sequencing was performed on naive CD8+ T cells sorted from blood. The J gene is TRBJ2-3, the V gene TRBV5-1; D is uncertain. The CDR3 here is CASSLDPEAASFTDTQYF. The CDR3 region has the DNA TGCGCCAGCAGCTTGGACCCTGAGGCAGCCTCTTTCACAGATACGCAGTATTTT.